This TCR beta chain was documented in a study of blood T cells in healthy people across ages. General observations from the study: The study lacked donor CMV status, which possibly confounded expanded clonotype changes. Conclusively comparing naive with antigen-experienced cells was impossible with unsorted PBMCs. Naive CD4+ cell counts and diversity both ran higher in long-lived than in aged donors.

This CDR3 comprises 16 residues. Germline CDR1 reads MNHNY; CDR2 reads SVGAGI (reference sequence). V was clipped by 4 bases and J by 0 bases, with 16 bases between them. Alongside a J-beta primer mix, a sample-barcoded 5' primer served in a second PCR lasting roughly 6 to 11 cycles. Unique molecular identifiers of 12 random nucleotides labeled each cDNA. TCRdb recomputed calls from the 5' RACE reads with MiXCR, one row per CDR3 protein. The sample has about 1.8 million distinct CDR3 sequences, about 50% seen once. A note on this clonotype: The antigen remains unidentified.

The sequenced material came from blood. The V and J genes are TRBV6-6 and TRBJ2-7, with D possibly being TRBD1 (5 bases). The TCR originated in a woman aged 40 to 50 in good health. For the CDR3, the DNA is TGTGCCAGCAGTTCCCTCGGACACGATAGCTCCTACGAGCAGTACTTC. Amino acids: CASSSLGHDSSYEQYF.